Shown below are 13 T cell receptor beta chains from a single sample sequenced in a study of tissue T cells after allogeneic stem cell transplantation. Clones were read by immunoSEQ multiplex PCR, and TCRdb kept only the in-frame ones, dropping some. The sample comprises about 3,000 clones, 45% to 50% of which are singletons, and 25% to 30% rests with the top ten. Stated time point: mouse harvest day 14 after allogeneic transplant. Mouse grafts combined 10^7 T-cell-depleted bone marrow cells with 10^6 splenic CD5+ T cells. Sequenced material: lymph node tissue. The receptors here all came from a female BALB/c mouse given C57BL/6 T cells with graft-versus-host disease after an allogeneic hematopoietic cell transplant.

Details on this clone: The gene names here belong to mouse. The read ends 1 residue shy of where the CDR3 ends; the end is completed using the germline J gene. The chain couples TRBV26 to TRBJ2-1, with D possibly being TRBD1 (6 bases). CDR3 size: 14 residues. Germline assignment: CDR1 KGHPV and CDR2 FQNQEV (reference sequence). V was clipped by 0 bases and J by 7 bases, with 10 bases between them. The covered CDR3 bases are TGTGCCAGCAGTCTGTCACAGGGATGGGCTGAGCAGTTC. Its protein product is CASSLSQGWAEQF. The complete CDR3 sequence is CASSLSQGWAEQFF.

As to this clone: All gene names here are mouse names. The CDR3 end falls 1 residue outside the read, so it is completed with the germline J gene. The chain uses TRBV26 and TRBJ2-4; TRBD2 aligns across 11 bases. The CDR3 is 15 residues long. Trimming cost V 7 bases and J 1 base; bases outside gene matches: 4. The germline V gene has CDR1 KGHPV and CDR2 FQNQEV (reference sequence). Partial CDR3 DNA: TGTGCCAGCATTGGGACTGGGGGTGGTCAAAACACCTTGTAC. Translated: CASIGTGGGQNTLY. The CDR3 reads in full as CASIGTGGGQNTLYF.

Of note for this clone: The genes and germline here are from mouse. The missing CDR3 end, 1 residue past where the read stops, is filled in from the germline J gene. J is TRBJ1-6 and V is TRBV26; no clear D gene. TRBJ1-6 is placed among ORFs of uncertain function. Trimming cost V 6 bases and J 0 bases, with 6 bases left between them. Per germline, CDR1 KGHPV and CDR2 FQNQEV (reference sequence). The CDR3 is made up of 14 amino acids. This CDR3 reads CASSEYSYNSPLYF. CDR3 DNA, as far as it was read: TGTGCCAGCAGCGAGTATTCCTATAATTCGCCCCTCTAC.

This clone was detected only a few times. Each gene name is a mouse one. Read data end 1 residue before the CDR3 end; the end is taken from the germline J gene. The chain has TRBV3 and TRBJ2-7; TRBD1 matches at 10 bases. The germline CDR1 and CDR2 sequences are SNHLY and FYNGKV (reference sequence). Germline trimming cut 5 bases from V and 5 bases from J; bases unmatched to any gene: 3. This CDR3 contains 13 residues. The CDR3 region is CASSPDRGDEQYF. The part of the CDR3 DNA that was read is TGTGCCAGCAGCCCGGACAGGGGGGATGAACAGTAC.

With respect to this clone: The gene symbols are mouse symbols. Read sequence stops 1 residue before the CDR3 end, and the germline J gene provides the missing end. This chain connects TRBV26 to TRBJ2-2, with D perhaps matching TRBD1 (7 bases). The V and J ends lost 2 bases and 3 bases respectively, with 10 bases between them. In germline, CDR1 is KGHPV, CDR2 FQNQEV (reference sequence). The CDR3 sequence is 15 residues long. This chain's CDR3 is CASSLGRGDTGQLYF. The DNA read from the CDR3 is TGTGCCAGCAGTCTGGGCAGGGGGGACACCGGGCAGCTCTAC.

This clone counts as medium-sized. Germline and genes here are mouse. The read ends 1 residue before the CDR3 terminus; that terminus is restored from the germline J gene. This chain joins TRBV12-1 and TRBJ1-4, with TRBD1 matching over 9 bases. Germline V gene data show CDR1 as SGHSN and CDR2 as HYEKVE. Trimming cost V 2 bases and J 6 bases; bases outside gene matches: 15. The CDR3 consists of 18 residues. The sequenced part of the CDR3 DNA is TGTGCCAGCTCTCCGACCGGACAGGGGAGGGACGTTGACGAAAGATTATTT. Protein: CASSPTGQGRDVDERLF. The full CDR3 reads CASSPTGQGRDVDERLFF.

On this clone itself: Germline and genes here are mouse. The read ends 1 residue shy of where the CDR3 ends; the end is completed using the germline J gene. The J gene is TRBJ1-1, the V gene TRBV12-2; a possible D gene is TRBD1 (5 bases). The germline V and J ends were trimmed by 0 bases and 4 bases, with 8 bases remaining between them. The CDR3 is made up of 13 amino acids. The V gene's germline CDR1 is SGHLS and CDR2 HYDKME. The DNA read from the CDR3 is TGTGCCAGCTCTCTCGCAGGGAGCACAGAAGTCTTC. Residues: CASSLAGSTEVF. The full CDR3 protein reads CASSLAGSTEVFF.

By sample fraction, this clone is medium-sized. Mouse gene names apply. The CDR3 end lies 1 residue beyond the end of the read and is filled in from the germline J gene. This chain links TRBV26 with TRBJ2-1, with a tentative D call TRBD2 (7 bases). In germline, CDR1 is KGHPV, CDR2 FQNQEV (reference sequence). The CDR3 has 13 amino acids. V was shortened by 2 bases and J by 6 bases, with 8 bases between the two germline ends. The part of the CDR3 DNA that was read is TGTGCCAGCAGTCTGGGGGGGCTTGCTGAGCAGTTC. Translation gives CASSLGGLAEQF. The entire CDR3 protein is CASSLGGLAEQFF.

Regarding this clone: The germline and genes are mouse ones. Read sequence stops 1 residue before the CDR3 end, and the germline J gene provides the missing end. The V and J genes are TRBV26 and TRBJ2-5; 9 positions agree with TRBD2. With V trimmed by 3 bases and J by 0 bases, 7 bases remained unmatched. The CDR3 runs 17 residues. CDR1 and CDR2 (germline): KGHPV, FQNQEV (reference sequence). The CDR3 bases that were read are TGTGCCAGCAGTCTCTCCTGGGGGGGTATTAACCAAGACACCCAGTAC. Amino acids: CASSLSWGGINQDTQY. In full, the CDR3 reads CASSLSWGGINQDTQYF.

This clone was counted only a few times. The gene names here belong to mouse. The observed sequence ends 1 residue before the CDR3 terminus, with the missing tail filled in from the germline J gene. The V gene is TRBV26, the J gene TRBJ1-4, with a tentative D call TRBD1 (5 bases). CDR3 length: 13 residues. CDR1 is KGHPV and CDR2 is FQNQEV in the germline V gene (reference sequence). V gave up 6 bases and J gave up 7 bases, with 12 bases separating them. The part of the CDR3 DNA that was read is TGTGCCAGCAGCCGTCAGGGTGGCGAAAGATTATTT. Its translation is CASSRQGGERLF. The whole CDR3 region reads CASSRQGGERLFF.

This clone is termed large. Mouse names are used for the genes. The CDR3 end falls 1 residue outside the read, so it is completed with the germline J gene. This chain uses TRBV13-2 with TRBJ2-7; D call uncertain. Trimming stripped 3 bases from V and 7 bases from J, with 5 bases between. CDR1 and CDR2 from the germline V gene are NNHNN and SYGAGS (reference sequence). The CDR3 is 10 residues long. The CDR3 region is CASGGREQYF. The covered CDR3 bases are TGTGCCAGCGGTGGGAGAGAACAGTAC.

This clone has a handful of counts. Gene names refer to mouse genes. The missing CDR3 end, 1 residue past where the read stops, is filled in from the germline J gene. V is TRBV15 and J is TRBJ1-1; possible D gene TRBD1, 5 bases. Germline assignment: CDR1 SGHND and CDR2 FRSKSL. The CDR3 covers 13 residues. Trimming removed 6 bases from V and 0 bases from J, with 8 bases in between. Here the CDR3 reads CASRPGQNTEVFF. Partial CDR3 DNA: TGTGCCAGCAGACCGGGACAGAACACAGAAGTCTTC.

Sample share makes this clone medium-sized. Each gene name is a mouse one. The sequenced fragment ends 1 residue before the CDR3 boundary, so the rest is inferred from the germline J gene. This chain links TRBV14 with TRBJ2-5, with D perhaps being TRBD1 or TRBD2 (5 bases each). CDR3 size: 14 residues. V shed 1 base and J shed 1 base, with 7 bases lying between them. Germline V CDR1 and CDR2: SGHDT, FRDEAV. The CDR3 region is CASSFGGYQDTQYF. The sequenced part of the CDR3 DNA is TGTGCCAGCAGTTTCGGGGGATACCAAGACACCCAGTAC.